A single sample is the source of the 23 T cell receptor beta chains below, sequenced in a study of T cells in Graves' hyperthyroidism and ophthalmopathy (dated 2019 in TCRdb). Library creation used multiplex PCR. Sequenced using an Illumina HiSeq 2000. Amplification of TCR beta CDR3 regions was carried out from RNA transcripts. A first-round RT-PCR of the TCR CDR3 used the HTBI primer set with the Qiagen OneStep RT-PCR kit. Using fastp trimming at Q25 and MiXCR clonotype assembly, TCRdb reanalyzed the public sequencing data and kept in-frame beta chains. For every CDR3 protein sequence, its rows merge into one entry that carries the most common genes and DNA. This sample has around 360,000 distinct CDR3 sequences in its table, and about 16% of those were observed once. Around 20% of the sample is held by the ten biggest clonotypes. Specimen: blood. The receptors were sampled from an older woman with Graves' ophthalmopathy.

This clonotype was observed many times. This chain uses TRBV24-1 with TRBJ2-2; 9 bases fit TRBD2. Trimming took 4 bases from V and 7 from J; bases not matched to a gene: 12. This CDR3 contains 17 residues. The germline gives CDR1 KGHDR, CDR2 SFDVKD. CDR3 DNA: TGTGCCACCAGTGAAAGCGGGAGGCGCAAGCAGCACGGGGAGCTGTTTTTT. As protein: CATSESGRRKQHGELFF.

The V gene is TRBV7-9, the J gene TRBJ2-7; no firm D call. Deletions cut 5 bases from V and 5 bases from J, with 10 bases between. The CDR3 contains 12 residues. Germline assignment: CDR1 SEHNR and CDR2 FQNEAQ (reference sequence). The CDR3 sequence: CASSRGVNEQYF. The CDR3 DNA reads TGTGCCAGCAGCAGAGGAGTCAACGAGCAGTACTTC.

This clonotype was detected many times. The V gene is TRBV11-1, the J gene TRBJ2-7, with D possibly matching TRBD2 (6 bases). V lost 5 bases and J 2 bases, leaving 13 bases between the germline ends. In germline, CDR1 is SGHAT, CDR2 FQDESV (reference sequence). CDR3 length equals 14 residues. The CDR3 here is CASSGGSEAYEQYF. The DNA for the CDR3 is TGTGCCAGCAGCGGGGGGTCTGAGGCCTACGAGCAGTACTTC.

This chain connects TRBV6-1 to TRBJ2-3; 8 bases fit TRBD1. The CDR3 length is 16 residues. Germline CDR1 is MNHNS and CDR2 is SASEGT. Trimming at V came to 8 bases and at J to 4 bases, leaving 14 bases not matched to a gene. This CDR3 reads CASDPFPDRGPDTQYF. Written as DNA, the CDR3 is TGTGCCAGCGACCCCTTCCCAGACAGGGGACCAGATACGCAGTATTTT.

This clonotype was counted at least ten times. V usage is TRBV12-3 or TRBV12-4 and J usage is TRBJ1-3; D not certain. CDR3 size: 14 residues. The V gene lost 2 bases and the J gene lost 0 bases, with 5 bases spanning the gap. CDR3 loop: CASSLSTSGNTIYF. CDR3 DNA: TGTGCCAGCAGTTTAAGCACCTCTGGAAACACCATATATTTT.

The table lists this clonotype with a few counts. The chain links TRBV2 to TRBJ2-2, with D possibly TRBD2 on 7 matching bases. Looked up from germline, CDR1 is SNHLY and CDR2 is FYNNEI. The V gene lost 7 bases and the J gene lost 5 bases, with 26 bases spanning the gap. The CDR3 has 18 residues. CDR3 coding DNA: TGTGCCAGCATAGGGCTCCTCGACTGGGGGGGCTGTACCGGGGAGCTGTTTTTT. Its protein product is CASIGLLDWGGCTGELFF. Using reference TRBV2 and TRBJ2-2 for the parts outside the CDR3, the full variable domain is EPEVTQTPSHQVTQMGQEVILRCVPISNHLYFYWYRQILGQKVEFLVSFYNNEISEKSEIFDDQFSVERPDGSNFTLKIRSTKLEDSAMYFCASIGLLDWGGCTGELFFGEGSRLTVL.

CDR3 sequence (DNA): TGTGCCAGCAGCTCCTCTTATTCAGGGTCAGATACGCAGTATTTT. Protein: CASSSSYSGSDTQYF. The chain uses TRBV7-6 and TRBJ2-3; TRBD1 might be the D (5 bases). Germline CDR1 reads SGHVS; CDR2 reads FNYEAQ. V was shortened by 4 bases and J by 4 bases, with 15 bases between the two germline ends. This CDR3 region has 15 residues.

This clonotype came up a few times. CDR3 amino acids: CSAVWDRDGHVFGVQDNEQFF. The CDR3 DNA follows: TGCAGTGCGGTGTGGGACAGGGACGGTCATGTGTTCGGGGTTCAGGACAATGAGCAGTTCTTC. The V call is TRBV20-1, the J call TRBJ2-1, with 9 bases lining up with TRBD1. CDR3 size: 21 residues. The germline V gene encodes CDR1 DFQATT and CDR2 SNEGSKA (reference sequence). V lost 6 bases, J lost 5 bases, and 29 bases stayed unmatched.

At least ten counts were recorded for this clonotype. V is TRBV12-3 or TRBV12-4 and J is TRBJ1-4, with D maybe TRBD1 (5 bases). The CDR3 has 15 residues. With 6 bases removed from V and 8 bases from J, the gap between germline ends came to 19 bases. The CDR3 loop is CASRPQGAGDEKLFF. CDR3 sequence (DNA): TGTGCCAGCAGGCCCCAGGGTGCGGGTGACGAAAAACTGTTTTTT.

This clonotype was seen ten or more times. The chain couples TRBV3-1 to TRBJ2-1; 8 nucleotides line up with TRBD2. V was clipped by 5 bases and J by 0 bases; unmatched bases: 9. The CDR3 consists of 17 residues. Germline V gene sequence: CDR1 LGHDT, CDR2 YNNKEL (reference sequence). The CDR3 DNA is TGTGCCAGCAGCTCCTCTCGCGGGAGGATCTCCTACAATGAGCAGTTCTTC. Translating it yields CASSSSRGRISYNEQFF.

This clonotype turned up a few times. This sequence joins TRBV12-3 or TRBV12-4 and TRBJ1-6; D is unresolved. This CDR3 is built from 12 residues. Between the trimmed V and J ends, which lost 5 bases and 6 bases, there was a span of 5 bases. The CDR3 DNA reads TGTGCCAGCAGTGGGAGTAATTCACCCCTCCACTTT. This sequence encodes CASSGSNSPLHF.

There are many counts of this clonotype. The chain couples TRBV20-1 to TRBJ2-1; D is perhaps TRBD1 (7 bases). The CDR3 consists of 17 residues. V shed 6 bases and J shed 6 bases, with 27 bases lying between them. Germline-derived CDR1 and CDR2 are DFQATT and SNEGSKA (reference sequence). The CDR3 loop reads CSARTLSQGTLVNEQFF. The CDR3 region has the DNA TGCAGTGCAAGGACACTCTCACAGGGGACTCTTGTCAATGAGCAGTTCTTC.

The rearrangement uses TRBV6-1 and TRBJ2-3, with D tentatively TRBD2 (5 bases). V was pared by 5 bases and J by 5 bases, with 14 bases between. Germline assignment: CDR1 MNHNS and CDR2 SASEGT. The CDR3 runs to 14 residues. This CDR3 reads CASSMDGEGDTQYF. In nucleotides, the CDR3 is TGTGCCAGCAGTATGGACGGGGAAGGAGATACGCAGTATTTT.

This clonotype turned up a few times. V usage is TRBV29-1 and J usage is TRBJ2-7; possibly TRBD1 for D (5 bases). The V end lost 4 bases, the J end lost 2 bases, and 9 bases lay between the germline ends. The CDR3 loop spans 12 amino acids. CDR1 is SQVTM and CDR2 is ANQGSEA in the germline V gene. In DNA, the CDR3 is TGCAGCGTTGGACAGCCAGCCTACGAGCAGTACTTC. It specifies CSVGQPAYEQYF.

The chain carries TRBV20-1 and TRBJ2-1, with 12 positions matching TRBD2. This CDR3 spans 14 amino acids. Germline V lookup: CDR1 DFQATT, CDR2 SNEGSKA (reference sequence). The V gene end was trimmed by 3 bases and the J gene end by 8 bases; junction bases not matched to a gene: 5. The CDR3 DNA reads as TGCAGTGCTAGTCAGACTAGCGGGAGCGATGAGCAGTTCTTC. It specifies CSASQTSGSDEQFF.

This clonotype appeared many times. The chain links TRBV20-1 to TRBJ1-1, with D hard to call. The CDR3 has 13 amino acids. Trimming took 3 bases from V and 10 from J, leaving 18 bases between them. Germline CDR1 and CDR2: DFQATT and SNEGSKA (reference sequence). CDR3 nucleotides: TGCAGTGCTAGGGTGACACGGGCCGGTGGAGCTTTCTTT. It codes for CSARVTRAGGAFF.

This clonotype was counted between two and nine times. The chain has TRBV19 and TRBJ1-5, with TRBD1 as a possible D gene (6 bases). The CDR3 has 15 residues. Germline V gene lookup returns CDR1 LNHDA and CDR2 SQIVND (reference sequence). Between the trimmed V and J ends, which lost 7 bases and 2 bases, there was a span of 15 bases. CDR3 nucleotides: TGTGCCAGTACCAAGGGGGTTGCAGGCAATCAGCCCCAGCATTTT. Translated: CASTKGVAGNQPQHF.

This clonotype was recorded many times. The rearrangement uses TRBV13 and TRBJ2-1; tentative D call: TRBD2 (6 bases). The germline V gene has CDR1 PRHDT and CDR2 FYEKMQ (reference sequence). This CDR3 comprises 15 residues. The ends were cut back, 3 bases at V and 0 bases at J, with 9 bases in the middle. The CDR3 sequence is CASSFMRDSYNEQFF. CDR3 in DNA: TGTGCCAGCAGCTTTATGCGGGACTCCTACAATGAGCAGTTCTTC.

The V call is TRBV5-1, the J call TRBJ2-5; 11 nucleotides match TRBD2. V lost 0 bases and J lost 0; bases outside the gene matches: 4. The CDR3 is 17 amino acids. Germline V gene sequence: CDR1 SGHRS, CDR2 YFSETQ. CDR3 sequence: CASSLAPGLADQETQYF. The CDR3 DNA reads as TGCGCCAGCAGCTTGGCACCGGGACTAGCGGACCAAGAGACCCAGTACTTC.

This clonotype came up many times. The chain combines TRBV18 with TRBJ2-3; 9 bases agree with TRBD2. Germline values: CDR1 KGHSH, CDR2 LQKENI. The CDR3 has 14 amino acids. The V and J ends lost 2 bases and 5 bases, in that order; junction bases with no gene match: 2. The CDR3: CASSPAGGRDTQYF. The DNA for the CDR3 is TGTGCCAGCTCACCAGCGGGAGGGAGAGATACGCAGTATTTT. Combining the CDR3 with reference TRBV18 and TRBJ2-3 gives the whole variable domain NAGVMQNPRHLVRRRGQEARLRCSPMKGHSHVYWYRQLPEEGLKFMVYLQKENIIDESGMPKERFSAEFPKEGPSILRIQQVVRGDSAAYFCASSPAGGRDTQYFGPGTRLTVL.

The chain combines TRBV4-1 with TRBJ2-1; no definite D call. The CDR3 has 13 residues. The germline CDR1 and CDR2 sequences are MGHRA and YSYEKL. V lost 0 bases to trimming and J lost 5 bases, with 5 bases between them. The CDR3 nucleotides read TGCGCCAGCAGCCAAGACCAGAACAATGAGCAGTTCTTC. This encodes CASSQDQNNEQFF.

Of note for this clonotype: A much larger clone differs by one base, so this may be a read error. The chain joins TRBV7-3 to TRBJ2-1, with a possible D match to TRBD1 (5 bases). This CDR3 contains 15 residues. CDR1 is SGHTA and CDR2 is FQGTGA in the germline V gene. CDR3 region: CASRLSIGLDNERFF. CDR3 bases: TGTGCCAGCAGGTTGTCCATCGGGTTGGACAATGAGCGGTTCTTC.

This rearrangement joins TRBV6-1 to TRBJ2-6; 11 bases are shared with TRBD1. Germline CDR1 reads MNHNS; CDR2 reads SASEGT. The CDR3 consists of 17 residues. Trimming took 6 bases from V and 0 from J; bases not matched to a gene: 4. CDR3: CASRTGTGGSGANVLTF. In DNA, the CDR3 is TGTGCCAGCAGAACCGGGACAGGGGGCTCTGGGGCCAACGTCCTGACTTTC.